A selection of T cell receptor beta chains follows, all from one sample in a study of blood T cell repertoires in COVID-19. Sequencing used immunoSEQ multiplex PCR; TCRdb keeps in-frame clones, though not all of them. The sample lists 150,000 to 200,000 clones, around 81% occurring once. Input material: peripheral blood. The receptors originated from a human donor with acute or convalescent COVID-19. The donor label of this sample is uncertain. CDR3s include the opening cysteine and the closing phenylalanine or tryptophan. The D gene is left open where the match is weak. Clone size appears in some rows only: once, few, many, or a class for an expanded clone.

d_call	clone_size	cdr3_length	v_call	j_call	cdr3_nt	cdr3_aa
TRBD2	NA	13	TRBV30	TRBJ2-2	TGTGCCTGGACCGGACTAGCCACCGGGGAGCTGTTTTTT	CAWTGLATGELFF
NA	NA	13	TRBV5-5	TRBJ2-5	TGTGCCAGCAGCTTGGAACGGCAAGAGACCCAGTACTTC	CASSLERQETQYF
NA	NA	15	TRBV28	TRBJ2-7	TGTGCCAGCAGTTTTGGGGACATCCCCTCTTACGAGCAGTACTTC	CASSFGDIPSYEQYF
NA	NA	15	TRBV19	TRBJ1-1	TGTGCCAGTAGTACCTACCAGGGGAGGAACACTGAAGCTTTCTTT	CASSTYQGRNTEAFF
NA	NA	16	TRBV9	TRBJ1-1	TGTGCCAGCAGCGTAGGTCAGGGTCGGAAAAACACTGAAGCTTTCTTT	CASSVGQGRKNTEAFF
TRBD2	NA	17	TRBV6-6	TRBJ2-7	TGTGCCAGCAGTCTGGGACTAGCGGGAGGAGATAAATACGAGCAGTACTTC	CASSLGLAGGDKYEQYF
NA	once	12	TRBV7-2	TRBJ1-4	TGTGCCAGCAGCTTAGTCGATGAAAAACTGTTTTTT	CASSLVDEKLFF
NA	NA	15	TRBV5-1	TRBJ2-1	TGCGCCAGCAGCTTGTCACTTGCGGTATTTAGCGAGCAGTTCTTC	CASSLSLAVFSEQFF
TRBD1	few	12	TRBV2	TRBJ1-6	TGTGCCAGCAGAGGGACAGGGGTATCCCTCCACTTT	CASRGTGVSLHF
NA	NA	13	TRBV7-2	TRBJ1-1	TGTGCCAGCAGCTTAGCTCCAGGGACTGAAGCTTTCTTT	CASSLAPGTEAFF
TRBD2	once	14	TRBV19	TRBJ2-7	TGTGCCAGTAGTATGAGCGGGAGCAGCCTCGAGCAGTACTTC	CASSMSGSSLEQYF
TRBD1	NA	16	TRBV9	TRBJ1-4	TGTGCCAGCAGCCCCTGGGACAGGGCGTCTAATGAAAAACTGTTTTTT	CASSPWDRASNEKLFF
TRBD1	NA	15	TRBV19	TRBJ1-1	TGTGCCAGTAGGACTACCACAGGGGGCGGCACTGAAGCTTTCTTT	CASRTTTGGGTEAFF
TRBD2	NA	14	TRBV5-6	TRBJ2-3	TGTGCCAGCAGCGGGCTAGCGGGAGCAGATACGCAGTATTTT	CASSGLAGADTQYF
NA	NA	13	TRBV10-1	TRBJ2-3	TGCGCCAGCAGTGACAGGGGCACAGATACGCAGTATTTT	CASSDRGTDTQYF
TRBD1	NA	17	TRBV7-3	TRBJ2-2	TGTGCCAGCAGCTCCTCCCGACAGGGCCCACGCACCGGGGAGCTGTTTTTT	CASSSSRQGPRTGELFF
NA	few	14	TRBV18	TRBJ1-4	TGTGCCAGCTCACCGAAACAGGGCAATGAAAAACTGTTTTTT	CASSPKQGNEKLFF
NA	NA	13	TRBV3-1/TRBV3-2	TRBJ2-3	TGTGCCAGCAGCCGCGATAGCACAGATACGCAGTATTTT	CASSRDSTDTQYF
NA	NA	16	TRBV5-8	TRBJ2-1	TGTGCCAGCAGCTTGAAGAACGGGGGTTCCTACAATGAGCAGTTCTTC	CASSLKNGGSYNEQFF
NA	NA	15	TRBV2	TRBJ2-3	TGTGCCAGCAGCTCTAACGGGAGAGGGACAGATACGCAGTATTTT	CASSSNGRGTDTQYF
TRBD2	NA	14	TRBV2	TRBJ2-1	TGTGCCAGTGGTAGCGGGGGGTCCTACAATGAGCAGTTCTTC	CASGSGGSYNEQFF
NA	NA	18	TRBV28	TRBJ2-4	TGTGCCAGCAGTTTTTATCCAGGAGGGGCCTTAGCCAAAAACATTCAGTACTTC	CASSFYPGGALAKNIQYF
NA	NA	15	TRBV27	TRBJ1-2	TGTGCCAGCAGTTTTCAAAACGGGGGATCCGGTGGCTACACCTTC	CASSFQNGGSGGYTF
TRBD1	NA	10	TRBV29-1	TRBJ1-1	TGCAGCGTAGAGGGGGCAGGAGCTTTCTTT	CSVEGAGAFF
NA	NA	14	TRBV30	TRBJ1-5	TGTGCCTGGAGTGGGCTGTATGAGGGACAGCCCCAGCATTTT	CAWSGLYEGQPQHF
NA	NA	13	TRBV12-3/TRBV12-4	TRBJ2-7	TGTGCCAGCAGGGAAGGGACTGCCTACGAGCAGTACTTC	CASREGTAYEQYF
NA	few	16	TRBV7-8	TRBJ2-6	TGTGCCAGCAGCTTAGCTGACAGCTCTGGGGCCAACGTCCTGACTTTC	CASSLADSSGANVLTF
NA	NA	14	TRBV7-6	TRBJ2-3	TGTGCCAGCAGCTCTCAGGGCCCCACAGATACGCAGTATTTT	CASSSQGPTDTQYF
TRBD1	NA	16	TRBV3-1/TRBV3-2	TRBJ1-1	TGTGCCAGCCAAAGATCGCAGGGGGCGGGTTTCACTGAAGCTTTCTTT	CASQRSQGAGFTEAFF
TRBD2	NA	16	TRBV14	TRBJ2-5	TGTGCCAGCAGCCCTAAACGCCTAGCGGGAGAAGAGACCCAGTACTTC	CASSPKRLAGEETQYF
NA	NA	17	TRBV5-1	TRBJ1-6	TGCGCCAGCAGCTTGAACGGTGTAGGAGGACCTAATTCACCCCTCCACTTT	CASSLNGVGGPNSPLHF
TRBD2	NA	13	TRBV29-1	TRBJ2-1	TGCAGCGTTGAAGTGACGGGAGGCAATGAGCAGTTCTTC	CSVEVTGGNEQFF
NA	NA	19	TRBV5-6	TRBJ1-1	TGTGCCAGCAGCTTGACCTTCCCTCCCCGACTTCAAGCGAACACTGAAGCTTTCTTT	CASSLTFPPRLQANTEAFF
NA	NA	13	TRBV2	TRBJ1-1	TGTGCCAGCAGTGAGGACAGGAACACTGAAGCTTTCTTT	CASSEDRNTEAFF
NA	once	13	TRBV5-6	TRBJ1-1	TGTGCCAGCAGCTTGCGGGGGAGAACTGAAGCTTTCTTT	CASSLRGRTEAFF
NA	NA	19	TRBV19	TRBJ1-4	TGTGCCAGTAGTATAATGGGGATCTTCGGGGGGGCGCCAGGGGAAAAACTGTTTTTT	CASSIMGIFGGAPGEKLFF
TRBD1	NA	14	TRBV27	TRBJ1-1	TGTGCCAGCAGTTTCAGGGGGCCAGGCACTGAAGCTTTCTTT	CASSFRGPGTEAFF
NA	NA	15	TRBV3-1/TRBV3-2	TRBJ1-1	TGTGCCAGCAGCCAACCCCCCGGGGGAGACACTGAAGCTTTCTTT	CASSQPPGGDTEAFF
NA	once	14	TRBV27	TRBJ2-7	TGTGCCAGCAGTTTACAGGGGAGCGACTACGAGCAGTACTTC	CASSLQGSDYEQYF
NA	NA	12	TRBV30	TRBJ2-3	TGTGCCTGGAGTGGCCCCCAGATGGCGCAGTATTTT	CAWSGPQMAQYF
TRBD2	NA	15	TRBV19	TRBJ2-2	TGTGCCAGCACCACTAGCGGGAGGGTTGACGGGGAGCTGTTTTTT	CASTTSGRVDGELFF